One and the same sample provided the 30 T cell receptor beta chains below, sequenced in a study of blood T cell repertoires in COVID-19. Method: immunoSEQ multiplex PCR; TCRdb's copy keeps in-frame clones and lacks some. The sample yields roughly 68,000 clones, 82% seen once. Input material: peripheral blood. The receptors come from a man aged 80 or over with active COVID-19.

CDR3 protein: CASIDWTAGGPAKNIQYF. The CDR3 coding sequence is TGTGCCAGCATCGACTGGACAGCGGGAGGTCCGGCCAAAAACATTCAGTACTTC. V usage is TRBV9 and J usage is TRBJ2-4, with 9 nucleotides matching TRBD2. V shed 6 bases and J 1 base; nucleotides not matched to a gene: 14. In germline, CDR1 is SGDLS, CDR2 YYNGEE. The CDR3 extends over 18 amino acids.

The chain links TRBV5-1 to TRBJ2-7, with 11 bases matching TRBD1. The CDR3 length is 16 residues. Losses at the gene ends were 3 bases for V and 3 bases for J; bases not matched to a gene: 8. The V gene's germline CDR1 is SGHRS and CDR2 YFSETQ. This CDR3 reads CASSSGPGTGGYEQYF. CDR3 DNA sequence: TGCGCCAGCAGCTCCGGACCCGGGACAGGGGGCTACGAGCAGTACTTC. Together with reference TRBV5-1 and TRBJ2-7, the CDR3 gives the full variable domain: KAGVTQTPRYLIKTRGQQVTLSCSPISGHRSVSWYQQTPGQGLQFLFEYFSETQRNKGNFPGRFSGRQFSNSRSEMNVSTLELGDSALYLCASSSGPGTGGYEQYFGPGTRLTVT.

The V gene is TRBV4-1, the J gene TRBJ2-7, with D perhaps matching TRBD2 (7 bases). The V gene lost 4 bases and the J gene lost 3 bases, with 16 bases spanning the gap. Germline CDR1 and CDR2: MGHRA and YSYEKL. The CDR3 totals 15 residues. The CDR3 nucleotides are TGCGCCAGCAGCCGAGCGCCCGGGGGGCTCTACGAGCAGTACTTC. This encodes CASSRAPGGLYEQYF.

This clone was found many times. This chain uses TRBV4-2 with TRBJ2-7, with TRBD2 identical over 8 bases. The V gene's germline CDR1 is LGHNA and CDR2 YNFKEQ. Trimming cost V 4 bases and J 2 bases; bases outside gene matches: 7. The length of the CDR3 is 15 residues. The CDR3 spells CASSPRAGAAYEQYF. The CDR3 DNA is TGTGCCAGCAGCCCGAGAGCGGGGGCCGCCTACGAGCAGTACTTC.

The rearrangement uses TRBV6-2 or TRBV6-3 and TRBJ1-5, with 7 bases identical to TRBD1. The germline V gene has CDR1 MNHEY and CDR2 SVGEGT. J was trimmed by 8 bases and V by 3 bases; bases with no gene match: 13. CDR3 length: 16 residues. The CDR3 DNA sequence: TGTGCCAGCAGTTATACACCCGGGACAGCCCGGGAGCCCCAGCATTTT. Protein product: CASSYTPGTAREPQHF.

The V and J genes are TRBV5-3 and TRBJ1-6; D is undetermined. TRBV5-3 is given ORF status, its function remaining uncertain. The CDR3 loop spans 15 amino acids. V lost 4 bases and J lost 1, with 9 bases in between. The CDR3 loop is CARSAGGSYNSPLHF. In DNA, the CDR3 is TGTGCCAGAAGCGCAGGTGGGTCCTATAATTCACCCCTCCACTTT.

Remarks on this clone: A read error may account for a junction end that differs from germline. V gene TRBV19 combines with J gene TRBJ2-7, with TRBD1 matching over 7 bases. CDR3 length: 17 amino acids. The germline V gene has CDR1 LNHDA and CDR2 SQIVND (reference sequence). The CDR3 DNA reads TGTGCCAGTAGTATAGCACGACGACAGGGTATTTCCTTCGAGCAGTACTTC. This codes for CASSIARRQGISFEQYF.

This chain uses TRBV11-2 with TRBJ1-2; no clear D. The CDR3 loop spans 14 amino acids. Trimming stripped 1 base from V and 3 bases from J, with 9 bases between. Looked up from germline, CDR1 is SGHAT and CDR2 is FQNNGV. The chain's CDR3 is CASSLAPGYYGYTF. CDR3 nucleotide sequence: TGTGCCAGCAGCTTAGCACCAGGCTACTATGGCTACACCTTC.

The gene calls are TRBV2 and TRBJ1-2, with 9 nucleotides matching TRBD1. Unmatched junction bases numbered 7, after V lost 6 bases and J lost 8 bases. This CDR3 comprises 13 residues. Germline assignment: CDR1 SNHLY and CDR2 FYNNEI. CDR3 coding DNA: TGTGCCAGCAGGGCACAGGGGGCCCGAGGCTACACCTTC. Its protein product is CASRAQGARGYTF. Variable domain in full (rest from reference TRBV2 and TRBJ1-2): EPEVTQTPSHQVTQMGQEVILRCVPISNHLYFYWYRQILGQKVEFLVSFYNNEISEKSEIFDDQFSVERPDGSNFTLKIRSTKLEDSAMYFCASRAQGARGYTFGSGTRLTVV.

J is TRBJ2-5 and V is TRBV19, with 9 positions matching TRBD1. CDR3 size: 17 residues. V lost 3 bases, J lost 5 bases, and 13 bases stayed unmatched. In germline, CDR1 is LNHDA, CDR2 SQIVND (reference sequence). In nucleotides, the CDR3 is TGTGCCAGTAGTATGGATTCTAGGACAGGGGCCGGGGAGACCCAGTACTTC. Translation: CASSMDSRTGAGETQYF. The full variable domain, with the rest looked up from reference TRBV19 and TRBJ2-5, is DGGITQSPKYLFRKEGQNVTLSCEQNLNHDAMYWYRQDPGQGLRLIYYSQIVNDFQKGDIAEGYSVSREKKESFPLTVTSAQKNPTAFYLCASSMDSRTGAGETQYFGPGTRLLVL.

This sequence joins TRBV27 and TRBJ2-7; D is perhaps TRBD1 (6 bases). The CDR3 runs 14 residues. V was trimmed by 2 bases and J by 2 bases, leaving 10 bases between them. Germline V gene sequence: CDR1 MNHEY, CDR2 SMNVEV (reference sequence). CDR3 residues: CASSLIGQTYEQYF. DNA for the CDR3: TGTGCCAGCAGTTTAATCGGACAGACCTACGAGCAGTACTTC.

V gene TRBV19 combines with J gene TRBJ2-2; possibly TRBD1 for D (5 bases). The germline V and J ends were trimmed by 10 bases and 3 bases, with 21 bases remaining between them. Germline V lookup: CDR1 LNHDA, CDR2 SQIVND (reference sequence). CDR3 size: 16 residues. The CDR3 region is CATSRKGRRDTGELFF. CDR3 DNA sequence: TGTGCCACCTCACGCAAGGGGCGCCGGGACACCGGGGAGCTGTTTTTT.

A remark on this clone: One end of the junction fails to match germline, which may point to a read error. The V call is TRBV12-5, the J call TRBJ2-2; 7 bases align to TRBD2. The V gene's germline CDR1 is LGHNT and CDR2 FRNRAP. CDR3 length: 15 amino acids. DNA of the CDR3: TGTGCTAGTGGCTTGGGGGGGGTTAACACCGGGGAGCTGTTTTTT. This encodes CASGLGGVNTGELFF.

The chain combines TRBV27 with TRBJ2-1; possible D gene TRBD2, 5 bases. From germline, CDR1 is MNHEY and CDR2 SMNVEV (reference sequence). CDR3 length equals 15 residues. V gave up 2 bases and J gave up 6 bases, with 14 bases separating them. Here the CDR3 reads CASSLTSAPSNEQFF. The CDR3 DNA follows: TGTGCCAGCAGTTTAACTAGTGCCCCCTCCAATGAGCAGTTCTTC.

The chain carries TRBV20-1 and TRBJ2-1, with 12 bases aligning to TRBD2. Germline V gene lookup returns CDR1 DFQATT and CDR2 SNEGSKA (reference sequence). V shed 3 bases, J shed 1 base, and the junction held 7 bases outside the gene matches. The CDR3 contains 17 residues. This CDR3 reads CSASPSGRVLSYNEQFF. In DNA, the CDR3 is TGCAGTGCTAGTCCTAGCGGGAGGGTTCTTTCCTACAATGAGCAGTTCTTC.

The rearrangement uses TRBV2 and TRBJ1-1; no clear D gene. CDR3 length: 14 amino acids. Germline lookup yields CDR1 SNHLY and CDR2 FYNNEI. With 11 bases removed from V and 6 bases from J, the gap between germline ends came to 22 bases. The CDR3 spells CAATRERFFSEAFF. The DNA for the CDR3 is TGTGCCGCCACGCGAGAGCGGTTCTTCTCTGAAGCTTTCTTT.

The CDR3: CASSLDLAGQETQYF. CDR3 DNA sequence: TGTGCCAGCAGCTTAGACCTAGCGGGGCAAGAGACCCAGTACTTC. J is TRBJ2-5 and V is TRBV7-9, with TRBD2 matching over 9 bases. Germline loops: CDR1 SEHNR, CDR2 FQNEAQ (reference sequence). V lost 1 base and J lost 2; bases outside the gene matches: 2. There are 15 residues in the CDR3.

This chain uses TRBV5-1 with TRBJ1-2; perhaps TRBD1 as D (6 bases). Germline lookup yields CDR1 SGHRS and CDR2 YFSETQ. The V gene lost 4 bases and the J gene lost 0 bases, with 10 bases spanning the gap. The CDR3 runs to 14 residues. This CDR3 reads CASSPWTANYGYTF. CDR3 in DNA: TGCGCCAGCAGCCCCTGGACAGCTAACTATGGCTACACCTTC.

The chain uses TRBV7-9 and TRBJ1-3; D uncertain. V gave up 2 bases and J gave up 0 bases, with 14 bases separating them. The CDR3 is 17 residues long. Germline V lookup: CDR1 SEHNR, CDR2 FQNEAQ (reference sequence). The DNA for the CDR3 is TGTGCCAGCAGCTTATCTCCCGGAGTATCCTCTGGAAACACCATATATTTT. Its protein product is CASSLSPGVSSGNTIYF.

The gene calls are TRBV6-6 and TRBJ2-1, with TRBD1 matching 9 bases. The CDR3 runs to 13 residues. CDR1 MNHNY and CDR2 SVGAGI come from the germline V gene (reference sequence). With V trimmed by 4 bases and J by 10 bases, 5 bases remained unmatched. The CDR3 region is CASSSGQGREQFF. CDR3 nucleotide sequence: TGTGCCAGCAGTTCAGGACAGGGGCGGGAGCAGTTCTTC.

The rearrangement joins TRBV5-8 to TRBJ2-7; D possibly corresponds to TRBD1 (6 bases). Trimming took off 0 bases at V and 9 bases at J, with 19 bases between the two ends. This CDR3 comprises 15 residues. CDR1 is SGHTS and CDR2 is YDEGEE in the germline V gene. The CDR3 DNA reads as TGTGCCAGCAGCTTGGTTGCAGGGGCCCCCGGGCGGCAGTACTTC. Translated, it gives CASSLVAGAPGRQYF.

The chain links TRBV24-1 to TRBJ2-1, with 16 bases lining up with TRBD2. The V gene end was trimmed by 5 bases and the J gene end by 2 bases; junction bases not matched to a gene: 5. CDR1 KGHDR and CDR2 SFDVKD come from the germline V gene. The CDR3 is 18 residues long. CDR3 nucleotide sequence: TGTGCCACCAGTGGGGGGACTAGCGGGAGGGCCACCTACAATGAGCAGTTCTTC. Protein product: CATSGGTSGRATYNEQFF.

The gene calls are TRBV6-5 and TRBJ2-2; 9 bases are shared with TRBD2. Germline CDR1 reads MNHEY; CDR2 reads SVGAGI. After removal of 2 bases from V and 5 bases from J, the junction contained 3 bases not matched to a gene. CDR3 length: 15 amino acids. The CDR3 bases are TGTGCCAGCAGTTACAGGGGACTAGCTACCGGGGAGCTGTTTTTT. Its protein product is CASSYRGLATGELFF.

This clone has a single count. This chain links TRBV5-1 with TRBJ2-1, with 7 bases identical to TRBD2. CDR3 size: 17 residues. J lost 6 bases, V lost 3 bases, and 15 bases had no gene match. The germline CDR1 and CDR2 sequences are SGHRS and YFSETQ. The CDR3 DNA is TGCGCCAGCAGCTCCCGTCGGGGCGGGAGTTTTAGCAATGAGCAGTTCTTC. Encoded protein: CASSSRRGGSFSNEQFF.

This clone was seen a few times. The genes are TRBV27 and TRBJ1-5; D might be TRBD1 (6 bases). Between the trimmed V and J ends, which lost 4 bases and 4 bases, there was a span of 11 bases. CDR1 is MNHEY and CDR2 is SMNVEV in the germline V gene (reference sequence). The CDR3 is 14 residues long. The CDR3 DNA reads TGTGCCAGCAGTTCCTCGAGGGGGAATCAGCCCCAGCATTTT. Translation gives CASSSSRGNQPQHF.

The chain couples TRBV11-2 to TRBJ2-7, with D perhaps matching TRBD1 (5 bases). Germline V gene sequence: CDR1 SGHAT, CDR2 FQNNGV. CDR3 size: 13 residues. Trimming cost V 5 bases and J 7 bases, with 15 bases left between them. The CDR3 DNA follows: TGTGCCAGCAGCCCGGGCAGGGCTGGGGAGCAGTACTTC. Translating it yields CASSPGRAGEQYF.

The J gene is TRBJ2-5, the V gene TRBV27; a weak D match, TRBD1 (5 bases). This CDR3 comprises 16 residues. Germline loops: CDR1 MNHEY, CDR2 SMNVEV (reference sequence). The V end was cut by 1 base, the J end by 3 bases, with 15 bases between. CDR3 sequence (DNA): TGTGCCAGCAGTTTATTACCAGGGCCCAATAAAGAGACCCAGTACTTC. This gives the protein CASSLLPGPNKETQYF.

This chain links TRBV5-1 with TRBJ1-1; D unclear. The CDR3 is 12 amino acids. Germline V CDR1 and CDR2: SGHRS, YFSETQ. V dropped 0 bases and J dropped 4 bases, with 4 bases sitting between them. The CDR3 DNA sequence: TGCGCCAGCAGCTTGGGCGTCACTGAAGCTTTCTTT. This encodes CASSLGVTEAFF. The full variable domain, with the rest looked up from reference TRBV5-1 and TRBJ1-1, is KAGVTQTPRYLIKTRGQQVTLSCSPISGHRSVSWYQQTPGQGLQFLFEYFSETQRNKGNFPGRFSGRQFSNSRSEMNVSTLELGDSALYLCASSLGVTEAFFGQGTRLTVV.

The CDR3 here is CASSFQGASSGNTIYF. CDR3 in DNA: TGTGCCAGCAGCTTCCAGGGGGCTAGCTCTGGAAACACCATATATTTT. The V call is TRBV7-9, the J call TRBJ1-3, with 8 nucleotides matching TRBD1. With V trimmed by 3 bases and J by 0 bases, 4 bases remained unmatched. CDR1 is SEHNR, CDR2 FQNEAQ, per germline (reference sequence). This CDR3 is built from 16 residues.

In this sample, this clone turned up many times. The chain recombines TRBV6-5 with TRBJ2-7, with a tentative D call TRBD1 (6 bases). Germline CDR1 MNHEY, CDR2 SVGAGI. This CDR3 comprises 15 residues. Trimming shortened V by 6 bases and J by 5 bases, and 20 bases separated the two germline ends. The CDR3 loop reads CASRFSGVRVDEQYF. The CDR3 DNA reads as TGTGCCAGCAGATTTTCAGGGGTTCGGGTGGACGAGCAGTACTTC.